The T cell receptor beta chain described here comes from a study of T cells in Graves' hyperthyroidism and ophthalmopathy. Study as a whole: Peripheral blood draws took place at initial diagnosis, ahead of any treatment.

Overall study results and limits: The model made its ophthalmopathy prediction, and onset followed a median approximately six months later.

Clinicians diagnosed patients from clinical symptoms, serum thyroxine and TRAb, thyroid ultrasound and orbital computed tomography. Amplification yielded TCR beta CDR3 regions, with RNA transcripts as the source. HTBI primers were the set used in a first-round RT-PCR of the TCR CDR3. Each CDR3 protein gets one entry after TCRdb re-called the multiplex PCR reads with MiXCR. The sample lists about 700,000 distinct CDR3 sequences; approximately 15% were seen once. The CDR3 covers 13 residues. CDR1 MNHNS and CDR2 SASEGT come from the germline V gene. V lost 6 bases and J 5 bases, leaving 14 bases between the germline ends. Notes on this clonotype: The antigen is not known.

The receptor's source is a woman between 18 and 29 years old with Graves' hyperthyroidism. V is TRBV6-1 and J is TRBJ2-7, with D tentatively TRBD2 (6 bases). The sequenced material came from blood. CDR3 protein: CASRSTSSHEQYF. In DNA, the CDR3 is TGTGCCAGCAGATCCACTAGCAGCCACGAGCAGTACTTC.